These 4 T cell receptor beta chains were all obtained from the same sample, sequenced in a study of blood T cell repertoires in COVID-19. Clones were sequenced by immunoSEQ multiplex PCR, and TCRdb holds only the in-frame ones, with some missing. The sample has 70,000 to 100,000 clones; 60% to 80% are singletons. The sample consisted of peripheral blood. The receptors shown here come from a woman aged 50 to 60 with acute or convalescent COVID-19.

In its sample, this clone was seen a few times. This chain uses TRBV6-6 with TRBJ1-5; TRBD1 agrees at 7 bases. Looked up from germline, CDR1 is MNHNY and CDR2 is SVGAGI (reference sequence). Trimming took 8 bases from V and 7 from J; bases not matched to a gene: 8. There are 13 residues in the CDR3. The CDR3 sequence: CASSRGPGQPQHF. DNA of the CDR3: TGTGCCAGCTCTAGGGGGCCGGGGCAGCCCCAGCATTTT.

This chain joins TRBV11-3 and TRBJ2-2; D is undetermined. The CDR3 contains 13 residues. The V end was cut by 4 bases, the J end by 7 bases, with 10 bases between. Germline-derived CDR1 and CDR2 are SGHNT and YENEEA. The CDR3 DNA reads as TGTGCCAGCAGCTCCCCTAGAATCGGGGAGCTGTTTTTT. Its protein product is CASSSPRIGELFF.

The chain joins TRBV28 to TRBJ2-7; weak D call: TRBD1 (6 bases). Trimming shortened V by 6 bases and J by 3 bases, and 18 bases separated the two germline ends. CDR3 length: 15 residues. CDR1 is MDHEN, CDR2 SYDVKM, per germline. This CDR3 reads CASSTNPGQIYEQYF. In nucleotides, the CDR3 is TGTGCCAGCAGCACAAACCCGGGACAAATCTACGAGCAGTACTTC.

V is TRBV27 and J is TRBJ1-2, with 7 bases that match TRBD1. CDR3 length equals 15 residues. Germline assignment: CDR1 MNHEY and CDR2 SMNVEV (reference sequence). Unmatched junction bases numbered 11, after V lost 4 bases and J lost 6 bases. Here the CDR3 reads CASSSRQGGDNGYTF. In DNA, the CDR3 is TGTGCCAGCAGTTCTCGACAGGGAGGAGACAATGGCTACACCTTC.